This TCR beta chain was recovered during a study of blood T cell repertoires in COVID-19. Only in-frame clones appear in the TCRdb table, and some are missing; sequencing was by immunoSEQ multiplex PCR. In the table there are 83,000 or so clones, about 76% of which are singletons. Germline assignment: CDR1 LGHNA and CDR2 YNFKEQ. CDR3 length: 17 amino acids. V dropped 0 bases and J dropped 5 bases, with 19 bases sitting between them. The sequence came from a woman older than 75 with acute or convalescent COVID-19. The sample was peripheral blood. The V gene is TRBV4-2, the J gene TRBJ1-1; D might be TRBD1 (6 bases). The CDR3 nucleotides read TGTGCCAGCAGCCAAGATCAAGCGATAGGGGGATGGACTGAAGCTTTCTTT. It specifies CASSQDQAIGGWTEAFF.